This T cell receptor (beta chain) was profiled in a study of CDR3 diversity in severe acne. Each CDR3 protein gets one entry after TCRdb re-called the PCR reads with MiXCR. Of almost 85,000 distinct CDR3 sequences detected, roughly 51% appear once; the ten largest clones hold roughly an eighth. CDR3 length: 15 residues. From germline, CDR1 is SGHNT and CDR2 YYREEE (reference sequence). V was clipped by 4 bases and J by 6 bases; unmatched bases: 11. The sample taken for sequencing was blood. The gene calls are TRBV5-4 and TRBJ1-2; 8 bases are a match to TRBD1. The sequence derives from a male donor in good health, without acne. CDR3 DNA: TGTGCCAGCAGCCCAGCACAGGGGGTAGAGGATGGCTACACCTTC. The encoded protein is CASSPAQGVEDGYTF.